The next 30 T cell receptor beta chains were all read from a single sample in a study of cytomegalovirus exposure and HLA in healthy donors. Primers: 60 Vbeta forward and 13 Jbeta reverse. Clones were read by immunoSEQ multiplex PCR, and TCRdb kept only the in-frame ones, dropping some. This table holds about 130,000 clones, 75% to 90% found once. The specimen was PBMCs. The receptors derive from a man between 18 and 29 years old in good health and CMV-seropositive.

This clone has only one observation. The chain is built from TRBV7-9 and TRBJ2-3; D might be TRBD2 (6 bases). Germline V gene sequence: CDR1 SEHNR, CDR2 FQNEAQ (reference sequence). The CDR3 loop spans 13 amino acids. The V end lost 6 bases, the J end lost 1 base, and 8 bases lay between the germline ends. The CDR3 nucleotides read TGTGCCAGCAGTTGGGGGGGCACAGATACGCAGTATTTT. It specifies CASSWGGTDTQYF.

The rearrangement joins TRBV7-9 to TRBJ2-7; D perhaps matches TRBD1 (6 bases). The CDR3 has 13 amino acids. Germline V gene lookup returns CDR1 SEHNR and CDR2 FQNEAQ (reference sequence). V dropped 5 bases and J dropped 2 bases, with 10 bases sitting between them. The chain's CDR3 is CASSLPGAYEQYF. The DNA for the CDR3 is TGTGCCAGCAGCCTCCCAGGGGCCTACGAGCAGTACTTC.

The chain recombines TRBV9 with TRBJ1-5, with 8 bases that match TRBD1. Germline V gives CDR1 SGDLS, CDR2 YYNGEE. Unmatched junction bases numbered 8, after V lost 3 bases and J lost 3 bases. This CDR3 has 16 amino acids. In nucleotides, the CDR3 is TGTGCCAGCAGCGCGGGGACAGGACTTATCAATCAGCCCCAGCATTTT. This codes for CASSAGTGLINQPQHF. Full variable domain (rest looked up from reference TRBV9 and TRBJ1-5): DSGVTQTPKHLITATGQRVTLRCSPRSGDLSVYWYQQSLDQGLQFLIQYYNGEERAKGNILERFSAQQFPDLHSELNLSSLELGDSALYFCASSAGTGLINQPQHFGDGTRLSIL.

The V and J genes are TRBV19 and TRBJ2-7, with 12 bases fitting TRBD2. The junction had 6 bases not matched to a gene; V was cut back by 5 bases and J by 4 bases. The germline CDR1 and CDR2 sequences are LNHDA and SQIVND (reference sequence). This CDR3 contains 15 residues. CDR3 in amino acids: CASSLTSGGSYEQYF. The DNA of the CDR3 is TGTGCCAGTAGTTTAACTAGCGGGGGGAGTTACGAGCAGTACTTC. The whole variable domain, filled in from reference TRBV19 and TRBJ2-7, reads DGGITQSPKYLFRKEGQNVTLSCEQNLNHDAMYWYRQDPGQGLRLIYYSQIVNDFQKGDIAEGYSVSREKKESFPLTVTSAQKNPTAFYLCASSLTSGGSYEQYFGPGTRLTVT.

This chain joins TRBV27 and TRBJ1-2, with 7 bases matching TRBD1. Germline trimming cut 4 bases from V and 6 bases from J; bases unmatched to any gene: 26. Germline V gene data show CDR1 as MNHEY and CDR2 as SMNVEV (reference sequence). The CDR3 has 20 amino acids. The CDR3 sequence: CASSSIYPPSLDRVRDGYTF. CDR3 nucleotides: TGTGCCAGCAGTTCAATATATCCCCCCTCCCTCGACAGGGTGAGGGATGGCTACACCTTC.

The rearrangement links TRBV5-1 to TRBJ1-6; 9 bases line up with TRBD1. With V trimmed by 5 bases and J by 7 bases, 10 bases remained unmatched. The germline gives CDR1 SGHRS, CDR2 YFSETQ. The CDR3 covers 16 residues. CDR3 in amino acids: CASRNSRDRANSPLHF. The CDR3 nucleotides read TGCGCCAGCAGGAATAGCCGGGACAGGGCGAATTCACCCCTCCACTTT.

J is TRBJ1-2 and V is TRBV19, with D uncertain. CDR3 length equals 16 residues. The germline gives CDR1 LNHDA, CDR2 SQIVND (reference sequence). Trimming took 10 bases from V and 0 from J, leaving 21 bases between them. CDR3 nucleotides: TGTGCCACCGCCTCGAGAACTAGCGTCTCTAACTATGGCTACACCTTC. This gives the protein CATASRTSVSNYGYTF. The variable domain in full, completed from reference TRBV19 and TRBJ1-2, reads DGGITQSPKYLFRKEGQNVTLSCEQNLNHDAMYWYRQDPGQGLRLIYYSQIVNDFQKGDIAEGYSVSREKKESFPLTVTSAQKNPTAFYLCATASRTSVSNYGYTFGSGTRLTVV.

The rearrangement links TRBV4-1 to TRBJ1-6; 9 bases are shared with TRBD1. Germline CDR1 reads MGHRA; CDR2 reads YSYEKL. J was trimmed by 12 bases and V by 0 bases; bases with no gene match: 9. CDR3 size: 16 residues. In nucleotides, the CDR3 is TGCGCCAGCAGCCAAGAGGCGGGGACAGGGCGCATACCCCTCCACTTT. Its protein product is CASSQEAGTGRIPLHF.

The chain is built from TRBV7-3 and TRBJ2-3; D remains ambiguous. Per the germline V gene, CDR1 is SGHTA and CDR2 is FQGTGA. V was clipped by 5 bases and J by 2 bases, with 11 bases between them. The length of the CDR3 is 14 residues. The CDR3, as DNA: TGTGCCAGCAGCCGAACGGGTCCCACAGATACGCAGTATTTT. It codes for CASSRTGPTDTQYF.

The CDR3 region is CASSLSVAGVGTDTQYF. The CDR3 region has the DNA TGTGCCAGTAGTCTTTCCGTCGCGGGGGTTGGCACAGATACGCAGTATTTT. The gene calls are TRBV19 and TRBJ2-3; 7 bases align to TRBD2. V was pared by 5 bases and J by 1 base, with 12 bases of the junction left unmatched. Germline V gene sequence: CDR1 LNHDA, CDR2 SQIVND (reference sequence). The CDR3 has 17 amino acids. The full variable domain, rest sourced from reference TRBV19 and TRBJ2-3, is DGGITQSPKYLFRKEGQNVTLSCEQNLNHDAMYWYRQDPGQGLRLIYYSQIVNDFQKGDIAEGYSVSREKKESFPLTVTSAQKNPTAFYLCASSLSVAGVGTDTQYFGPGTRLTVL.

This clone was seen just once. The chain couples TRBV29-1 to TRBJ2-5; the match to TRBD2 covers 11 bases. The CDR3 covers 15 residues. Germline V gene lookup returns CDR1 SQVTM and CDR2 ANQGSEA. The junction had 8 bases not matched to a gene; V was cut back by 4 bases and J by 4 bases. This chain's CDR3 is CSVVTSGGLLETQYF. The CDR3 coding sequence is TGCAGCGTTGTAACTAGCGGGGGCCTCCTAGAGACCCAGTACTTC.

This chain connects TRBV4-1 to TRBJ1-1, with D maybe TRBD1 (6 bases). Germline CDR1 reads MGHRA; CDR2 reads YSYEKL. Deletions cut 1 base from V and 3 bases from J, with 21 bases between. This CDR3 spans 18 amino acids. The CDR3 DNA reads TGCGCCAGCAGCCAAGTCGGGGGGCTAAGTCGTGTGGACACTGAAGCTTTCTTT. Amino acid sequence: CASSQVGGLSRVDTEAFF.

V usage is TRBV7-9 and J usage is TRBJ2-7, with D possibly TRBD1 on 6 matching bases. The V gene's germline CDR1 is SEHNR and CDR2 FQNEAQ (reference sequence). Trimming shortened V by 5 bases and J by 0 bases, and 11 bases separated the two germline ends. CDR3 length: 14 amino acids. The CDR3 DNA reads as TGTGCCAGCAGCGCCCGGACAGCCTCCTACGAGCAGTACTTC. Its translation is CASSARTASYEQYF.

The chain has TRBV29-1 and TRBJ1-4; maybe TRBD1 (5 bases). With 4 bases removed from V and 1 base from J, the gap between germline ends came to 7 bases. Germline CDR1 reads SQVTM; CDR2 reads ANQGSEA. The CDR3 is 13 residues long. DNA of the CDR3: TGCAGCGTTGCGGGGGGAACTAATGAAAAACTGTTTTTT. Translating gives CSVAGGTNEKLFF.

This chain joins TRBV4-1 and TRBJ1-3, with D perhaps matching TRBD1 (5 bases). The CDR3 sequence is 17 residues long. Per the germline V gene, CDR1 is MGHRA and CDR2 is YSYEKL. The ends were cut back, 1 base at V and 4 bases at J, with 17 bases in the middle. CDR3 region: CASSQVPGPLAGNTIYF. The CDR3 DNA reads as TGCGCCAGCAGCCAAGTCCCAGGGCCCCTGGCCGGAAACACCATATATTTT.

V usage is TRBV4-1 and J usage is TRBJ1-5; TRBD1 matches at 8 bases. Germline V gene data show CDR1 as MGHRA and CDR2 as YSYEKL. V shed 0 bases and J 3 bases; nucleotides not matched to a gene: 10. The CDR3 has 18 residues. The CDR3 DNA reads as TGCGCCAGCAGCCAAGAACCGCCGCAGGGGGCCACCAATCAGCCCCAGCATTTT. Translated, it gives CASSQEPPQGATNQPQHF.

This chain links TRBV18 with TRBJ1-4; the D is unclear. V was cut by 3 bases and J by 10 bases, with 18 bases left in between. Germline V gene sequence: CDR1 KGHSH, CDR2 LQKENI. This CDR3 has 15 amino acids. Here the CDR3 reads CASSPPGDIAGKLFF. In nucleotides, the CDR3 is TGTGCCAGCTCACCGCCCGGAGATATAGCTGGAAAACTGTTTTTT.

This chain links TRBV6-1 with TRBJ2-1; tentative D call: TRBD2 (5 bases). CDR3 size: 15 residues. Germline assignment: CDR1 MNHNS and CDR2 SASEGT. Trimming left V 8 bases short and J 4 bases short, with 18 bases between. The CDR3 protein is CASYGSRETYNEQFF. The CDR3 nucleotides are TGTGCCAGCTATGGATCGAGGGAAACATACAATGAGCAGTTCTTC.

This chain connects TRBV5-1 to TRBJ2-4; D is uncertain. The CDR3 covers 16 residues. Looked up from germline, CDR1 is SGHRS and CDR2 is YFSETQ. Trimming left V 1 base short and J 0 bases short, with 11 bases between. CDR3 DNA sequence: TGCGCCAGCAGCTTGAACGCGATGCTAGCCAAAAACATTCAGTACTTC. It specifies CASSLNAMLAKNIQYF.

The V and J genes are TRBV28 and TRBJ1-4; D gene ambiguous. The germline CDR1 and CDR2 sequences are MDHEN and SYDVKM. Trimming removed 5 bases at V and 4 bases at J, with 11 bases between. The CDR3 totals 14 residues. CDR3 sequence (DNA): TGTGCCAGCAGTATTATCGGTAGTAATGAAAAACTGTTTTTT. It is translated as CASSIIGSNEKLFF.

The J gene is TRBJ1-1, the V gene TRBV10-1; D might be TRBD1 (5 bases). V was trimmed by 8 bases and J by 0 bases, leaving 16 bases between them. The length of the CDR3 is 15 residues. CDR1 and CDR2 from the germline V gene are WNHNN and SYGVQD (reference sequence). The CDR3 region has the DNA TGCGCCAGCGCGCAGGGCAGCTACATGAACACTGAAGCTTTCTTT. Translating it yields CASAQGSYMNTEAFF.

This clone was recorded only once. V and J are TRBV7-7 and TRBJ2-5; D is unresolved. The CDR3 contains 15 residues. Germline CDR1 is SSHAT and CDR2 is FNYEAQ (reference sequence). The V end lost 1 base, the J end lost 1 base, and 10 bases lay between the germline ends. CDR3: CASSLGDLSQETQYF. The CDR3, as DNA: TGTGCCAGCAGCTTAGGCGACTTATCCCAAGAGACCCAGTACTTC.

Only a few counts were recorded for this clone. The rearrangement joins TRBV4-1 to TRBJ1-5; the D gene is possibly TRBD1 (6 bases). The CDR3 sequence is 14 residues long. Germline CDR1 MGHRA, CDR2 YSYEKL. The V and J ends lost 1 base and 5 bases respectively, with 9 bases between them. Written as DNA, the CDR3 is TGCGCCAGCAGCCAAGTGGACAGTTATCAGCCCCAGCATTTT. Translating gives CASSQVDSYQPQHF.

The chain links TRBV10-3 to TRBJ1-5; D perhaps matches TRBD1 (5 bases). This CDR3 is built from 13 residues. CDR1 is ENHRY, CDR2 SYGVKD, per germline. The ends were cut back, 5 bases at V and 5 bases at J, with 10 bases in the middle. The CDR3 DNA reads TGTGCCATCAGTCCCGACAGAGATCAGCCCCAGCATTTT. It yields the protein CAISPDRDQPQHF.

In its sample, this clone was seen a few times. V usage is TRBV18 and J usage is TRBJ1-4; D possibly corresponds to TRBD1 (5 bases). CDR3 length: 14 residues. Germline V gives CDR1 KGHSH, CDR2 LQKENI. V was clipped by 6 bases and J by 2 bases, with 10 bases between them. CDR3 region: CASSPRQTNEKLFF. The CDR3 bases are TGTGCCAGCTCGCCGCGACAGACTAATGAAAAACTGTTTTTT.

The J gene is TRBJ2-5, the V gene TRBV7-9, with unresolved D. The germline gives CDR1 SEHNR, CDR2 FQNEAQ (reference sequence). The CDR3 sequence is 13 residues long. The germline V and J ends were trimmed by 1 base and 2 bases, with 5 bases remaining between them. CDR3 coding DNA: TGTGCCAGCAGCTTAGGAGCTCAAGAGACCCAGTACTTC. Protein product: CASSLGAQETQYF.

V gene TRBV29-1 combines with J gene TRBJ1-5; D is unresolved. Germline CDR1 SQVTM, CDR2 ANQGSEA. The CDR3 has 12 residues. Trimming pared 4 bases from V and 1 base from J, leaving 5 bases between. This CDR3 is CSVGGSNQPQHF. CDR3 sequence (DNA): TGCAGCGTTGGAGGCAGCAATCAGCCCCAGCATTTT.

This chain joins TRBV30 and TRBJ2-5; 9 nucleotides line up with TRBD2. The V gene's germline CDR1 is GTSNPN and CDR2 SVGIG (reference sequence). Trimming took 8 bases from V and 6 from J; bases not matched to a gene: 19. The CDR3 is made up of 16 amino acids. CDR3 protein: CAGSKRRGGGQKTQYF. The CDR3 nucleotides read TGTGCCGGGTCAAAACGACGCGGGGGGGGGCAAAAGACCCAGTACTTC. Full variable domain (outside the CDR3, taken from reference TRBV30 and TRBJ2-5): SQTIHQWPATLVQPVGSPLSLECTVEGTSNPNLYWYRQAAGRGLQLLFYSVGIGQISSEVPQNLSASRPQDRQFILSSKKLLLSDSGFYLCAGSKRRGGGQKTQYFGPGTRLLVL.

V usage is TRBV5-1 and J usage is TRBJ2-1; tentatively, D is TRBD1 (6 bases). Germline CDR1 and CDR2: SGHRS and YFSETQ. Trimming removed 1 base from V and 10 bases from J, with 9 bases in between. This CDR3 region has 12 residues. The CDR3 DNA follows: TGCGCCAGCAGCTTGCCCGGACAGGAGCAGTTCTTC. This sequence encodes CASSLPGQEQFF. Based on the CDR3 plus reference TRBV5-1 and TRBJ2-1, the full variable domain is KAGVTQTPRYLIKTRGQQVTLSCSPISGHRSVSWYQQTPGQGLQFLFEYFSETQRNKGNFPGRFSGRQFSNSRSEMNVSTLELGDSALYLCASSLPGQEQFFGPGTRLTVL.

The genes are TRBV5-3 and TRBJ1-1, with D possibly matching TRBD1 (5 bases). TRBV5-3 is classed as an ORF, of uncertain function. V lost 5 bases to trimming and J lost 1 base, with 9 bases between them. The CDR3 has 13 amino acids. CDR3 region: CARRSDRNTEAFF. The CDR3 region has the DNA TGTGCCAGAAGATCTGACAGGAACACTGAAGCTTTCTTT.